This TCR beta chain is from a study of T cell clonotyping in hematopoietic cell transplantation. In the study overall: Recipients' pretransplant samples followed cytoreduction.

The CDR3 runs 16 residues. Germline V lookup: CDR1 SGHDN, CDR2 FVKESK. Trimming cost V 1 base and J 4 bases; bases outside gene matches: 5. Time point given: recipient sample about 28 days before transplant, after cytoreduction. Sequencing was performed with immunoSEQ multiplex PCR; in TCRdb, only in-frame clones are kept and a portion is missing. The sample yields some 27,000 clones, 82% seen once. Study results and limitations: At the given depth, recipient repertoires were over 95% de novo clonotypes. Pathologically expanded recipient clonotypes increased progressively from day 30 to day 180 as diversity fell.

This clone is medium-sized within its sample. The antigen remains unidentified. This clonotype was sampled from a man aged 35-49 years with acute myeloid leukemia. Some clones in this sample may be carry-over from other donors' samples. The rearrangement uses TRBV14 and TRBJ2-7, with 12 bases lining up with TRBD1. Here the sequenced sample was peripheral blood mononuclear cells, taken before stem cell transplant. The CDR3 DNA follows: TGTGCCAGCAGCCAAGGTCGGGGACAGGGGGCTTACGAGCAGTACTTC. Translated: CASSQGRGQGAYEQYF.